This T cell receptor (beta chain) came from a study of cytomegalovirus exposure and HLA in healthy donors. At the level of the study: The Caucasian-associated ancestry cluster held 65% to 90% of a few hundred genotyped donors.

About this clone: Its specificity is unknown.

Germline V CDR1 and CDR2: SGHAT, FQNNGV. J was trimmed by 5 bases and V by 6 bases; bases with no gene match: 8. The CDR3 is 15 residues long. Study findings and constraints: According to the study, around 180 TCR beta chains were cytomegalovirus-associated. Most subjects' HLA-A and HLA-B alleles were reportedly predicted from TCR beta sequences.

The PCR was carried out with 60 Vbeta primers and 13 Jbeta primers. Clones were read by immunoSEQ multiplex PCR, and TCRdb kept only the in-frame ones, dropping some. This sample has fewer than 150,000 clones, with 70% to 80% found just once. The sequenced material came from PBMCs. V gene TRBV11-2 combines with J gene TRBJ2-2; 8 bases match TRBD1. The sequence was collected from a woman in her 40s in good health and CMV-seropositive. CDR3 loop: CASSLRTGRTGELFF. CDR3 in DNA: TGTGCCAGCAGTCTAAGGACAGGGCGGACCGGGGAGCTGTTTTTT.